This T cell receptor beta chain was found in a study of persistence of HIV-infected CD4 T cells. Study results and caveats: TCRbeta richness was lower in CMV- and Gag-responding cells than in anti-CD3/anti-CD28-responding cells.

Lysates of CMV-infected fibroblasts at approximately 10 ug/mL stimulated these cells. CD40L-negative CD69-negative CD45RO-high memory CD4+ T cells were sorted as populations depleted of antigen-responding cells. The CDR3 loop spans 16 amino acids. Germline assignment: CDR1 SGHRS and CDR2 YFSETQ. Trimming left V 0 bases short and J 1 base short, with 12 bases between. With regard to this clone: The antigen is unknown. Other DNA sequences of this sample code for an identical CDR3.

This was the immunoSEQ version 4 assay in survey mode. Each sample used up to 1 ug genomic DNA diluted to about 10 ng/uL. This table comes from immunoSEQ multiplex PCR, and its TCRdb copy is limited to in-frame clones, with some not included. The table has some 41,000 clones, around 80% seen once. The clonotype originates from an adult man with HIV who was CMV-seropositive. The V and J genes are TRBV5-1 and TRBJ2-3, with D perhaps assigned TRBD1 or TRBD2 (5 bases each). This sample comprised CD4+ T cells sorted from PBMCs after 18-hour stimulation, obtained from a patient who received antiretroviral therapy. For the CDR3, the DNA is TGCGCCAGCAGCTTGGAGGGGACCTGGGGCACAGATACGCAGTATTTT. This gives the protein CASSLEGTWGTDTQYF.